Listed below are T cell receptor beta chains from one sample, sequenced in a study of beta chain features in type 1 diabetes. Data came from immunoSEQ multiplex PCR; TCRdb stores just in-frame clones and leaves some out. Of some 360,000 clones listed, roughly a fifth are singletons. The sample taken for sequencing was naive CD4+ T cells from blood. The receptor set was obtained from a woman aged 18 to 35 in good health. Each CDR3 is given with its conserved first and last residue. Each record gives: J gene, V gene, D gene, clone size, CDR3 protein, CDR3 DNA. The D gene is left open where the match is weak. Clone size is given for some rows only: seen once, a few or many times, or a class if the clone is expanded.

j_gene: TRBJ1-3; v_gene: TRBV9; d_gene: .; abundance: few; CDR3aa: CATLGNTIYF; CDR3nt: TGTGCCACCTTAGGAAACACCATATATTTT
j_gene: TRBJ2-5; v_gene: TRBV6-1; d_gene: TRBD2; abundance: .; CDR3aa: CASSENTSGRETQYF; CDR3nt: TGTGCCAGCAGTGAAAACACTAGCGGGAGAGAGACCCAGTACTTC
j_gene: TRBJ1-2; v_gene: TRBV7-9; d_gene: .; abundance: .; CDR3aa: CASSPWTDSNYGYTF; CDR3nt: TGTGCCAGCAGCCCTTGGACAGATTCTAACTATGGCTACACCTTC
j_gene: TRBJ2-2; v_gene: TRBV4-3; d_gene: .; abundance: .; CDR3aa: CASSQRSFGFDTSGSNTGELFF; CDR3nt: TGCGCCAGCAGCCAACGCTCTTTCGGATTTGACACATCCGGCTCGAACACCGGGGAGCTGTTTTTT
j_gene: TRBJ2-5; v_gene: TRBV6-1; d_gene: TRBD2; abundance: .; CDR3aa: CASGGLAVETQYF; CDR3nt: TGTGCCAGCGGAGGACTAGCTGTGGAGACCCAGTACTTC
j_gene: TRBJ2-1; v_gene: TRBV18; d_gene: TRBD2; abundance: few; CDR3aa: CASSPRNPSGGAYNEQFF; CDR3nt: TGTGCCAGCTCACCACGGAACCCATCGGGGGGGGCTTACAATGAGCAGTTCTTC
j_gene: TRBJ2-3; v_gene: TRBV6-1; d_gene: .; abundance: .; CDR3aa: CASSEAGLTQYF; CDR3nt: TGTGCCAGCAGTGAGGCGGGGCTCACGCAGTATTTT
j_gene: TRBJ1-5; v_gene: TRBV5-1; d_gene: .; abundance: .; CDR3aa: CASSLQPQGSNQPQHF; CDR3nt: TGCGCCAGCAGCTTGCAGCCCCAGGGGAGCAATCAGCCCCAGCATTTT
j_gene: TRBJ1-1; v_gene: TRBV29-1; d_gene: .; abundance: .; CDR3aa: CSGSTGNMGTEAFF; CDR3nt: TGCAGCGGTAGTACAGGGAACATGGGCACTGAAGCTTTCTTT
j_gene: TRBJ2-7; v_gene: TRBV5-6; d_gene: .; abundance: few; CDR3aa: CASSSYSEQYF; CDR3nt: TGTGCCAGCAGCTCCTACTCGGAGCAGTACTTC
j_gene: TRBJ1-5; v_gene: TRBV30; d_gene: TRBD1; abundance: .; CDR3aa: CAWSGQGRNQPQHF; CDR3nt: TGTGCCTGGAGTGGACAGGGACGGAATCAGCCCCAGCATTTT
j_gene: TRBJ1-2; v_gene: TRBV30; d_gene: TRBD1; abundance: few; CDR3aa: CAWSPGGVPYGYTF; CDR3nt: TGTGCCTGGAGCCCAGGGGGCGTCCCCTATGGCTACACCTTC
j_gene: TRBJ2-1; v_gene: TRBV5-1; d_gene: TRBD2; abundance: .; CDR3aa: CASSSLATSGGNEQFF; CDR3nt: TGCGCCAGCAGCTCTCTCGCGACTAGCGGAGGCAATGAGCAGTTCTTC
j_gene: TRBJ1-6; v_gene: TRBV9; d_gene: TRBD1; abundance: few; CDR3aa: CASSVTGQRYNSPLHF; CDR3nt: TGTGCCAGCAGCGTCACGGGACAGCGATACAATTCACCCCTCCACTTT
j_gene: TRBJ1-4; v_gene: TRBV30; d_gene: .; abundance: .; CDR3aa: CAWSLGGANEKLFF; CDR3nt: TGTGCCTGGAGTCTGGGGGGGGCTAATGAAAAACTGTTTTTT
j_gene: TRBJ2-1; v_gene: TRBV5-1; d_gene: .; abundance: .; CDR3aa: CASSLVSSSASYNEQFF; CDR3nt: TGCGCCAGCAGCTTGGTTTCTTCTAGCGCCTCCTACAATGAGCAGTTCTTC
j_gene: TRBJ2-6; v_gene: TRBV7-2; d_gene: .; abundance: once; CDR3aa: CASSLVGQATYSGANVLTF; CDR3nt: TGTGCCAGCAGCTTAGTGGGGCAGGCGACCTACTCTGGGGCCAACGTCCTGACTTTC
j_gene: TRBJ1-2; v_gene: TRBV20-1; d_gene: .; abundance: .; CDR3aa: CSVSGSYGYTF; CDR3nt: TGCAGTGTTTCAGGGTCCTATGGCTACACCTTC
j_gene: TRBJ2-7; v_gene: TRBV7-9; d_gene: .; abundance: .; CDR3aa: CASSVRQGGYEQYF; CDR3nt: TGTGCCAGCAGCGTAAGACAGGGAGGCTACGAGCAGTACTTC
j_gene: TRBJ1-5; v_gene: TRBV7-2; d_gene: .; abundance: .; CDR3aa: CASSSKGYSNQPQHF; CDR3nt: TGTGCCAGCAGCTCAAAGGGGTATAGCAATCAGCCCCAGCATTTT
j_gene: TRBJ2-7; v_gene: TRBV18; d_gene: .; abundance: .; CDR3aa: CASSPYDGHVYEQYF; CDR3nt: TGTGCCAGCTCACCGTATGACGGACACGTGTACGAGCAGTACTTC
j_gene: TRBJ1-1; v_gene: TRBV30; d_gene: .; abundance: .; CDR3aa: CAWSVGGGSSLAFF; CDR3nt: TGTGCCTGGAGTGTGGGGGGAGGGTCCTCTTTGGCTTTCTTT
j_gene: TRBJ1-5; v_gene: TRBV5-4; d_gene: .; abundance: .; CDR3aa: CASSLGQNSNQPQHF; CDR3nt: TGTGCCAGCAGTCTCGGACAAAATAGCAATCAGCCCCAGCATTTT
j_gene: TRBJ1-1; v_gene: TRBV5-1; d_gene: .; abundance: few; CDR3aa: CASSLGTGNTEAFF; CDR3nt: TGCGCCAGCAGCTTAGGTACAGGGAACACTGAAGCTTTCTTT
j_gene: TRBJ2-3; v_gene: TRBV7-9; d_gene: .; abundance: .; CDR3aa: CASRQGSSTDTQYF; CDR3nt: TGTGCCAGCAGACAGGGCTCTAGCACAGATACGCAGTATTTT
j_gene: TRBJ2-7; v_gene: TRBV6-5; d_gene: .; abundance: few; CDR3aa: CASSYSALGSYEQYF; CDR3nt: TGTGCCAGCAGTTACTCGGCACTAGGGTCCTACGAGCAGTACTTC
j_gene: TRBJ1-2; v_gene: TRBV10-3; d_gene: TRBD1; abundance: .; CDR3aa: CAISGQGAKDYGYTF; CDR3nt: TGTGCCATCAGTGGACAGGGGGCCAAGGACTATGGCTACACCTTC
j_gene: TRBJ2-7; v_gene: TRBV4-1; d_gene: .; abundance: .; CDR3aa: CASSQEQEQYF; CDR3nt: TGCGCCAGCAGCCAAGAGCAGGAGCAGTACTTC
j_gene: TRBJ2-7; v_gene: TRBV10-3; d_gene: TRBD1; abundance: few; CDR3aa: CAISDGQDSSYEQYF; CDR3nt: TGTGCCATCAGTGACGGACAGGACAGCTCCTACGAGCAGTACTTC
j_gene: TRBJ2-3; v_gene: TRBV6-5; d_gene: .; abundance: few; CDR3aa: CASSLADRSDTQYF; CDR3nt: TGTGCCAGCAGTTTAGCGGACAGGTCTGATACGCAGTATTTT
j_gene: TRBJ1-6; v_gene: TRBV14; d_gene: .; abundance: .; CDR3aa: CASSRSLFANSPLHF; CDR3nt: TGTGCCAGCAGCCGATCCCTATTTGCCAATTCACCCCTCCACTTT
j_gene: TRBJ2-1; v_gene: TRBV5-4; d_gene: TRBD2; abundance: .; CDR3aa: CASSLVRLAGGLSYNEQFF; CDR3nt: TGTGCCAGCAGCTTGGTACGACTAGCGGGTGGTCTTTCCTACAATGAGCAGTTCTTC
j_gene: TRBJ2-3; v_gene: TRBV18; d_gene: .; abundance: .; CDR3aa: CASSPAGSLTSTDTQYF; CDR3nt: TGTGCCAGCTCACCGGCGGGGTCCCTAACTAGCACAGATACGCAGTATTTT
j_gene: TRBJ2-3; v_gene: TRBV2; d_gene: TRBD2; abundance: .; CDR3aa: CASRVLAGVSTDTQYF; CDR3nt: TGTGCCAGCAGGGTTTTAGCGGGAGTGTCTACAGATACGCAGTATTTT
j_gene: TRBJ2-7; v_gene: TRBV9; d_gene: .; abundance: .; CDR3aa: CASSSRTAYEQYF; CDR3nt: TGTGCCAGCAGCTCCCGGACAGCTTACGAGCAGTACTTC
j_gene: TRBJ2-1; v_gene: TRBV12-5; d_gene: .; abundance: .; CDR3aa: CASGLFGTYNEQFF; CDR3nt: TGTGCTAGTGGTTTGTTCGGGACTTACAATGAGCAGTTCTTC
j_gene: TRBJ1-2; v_gene: TRBV20-1; d_gene: .; abundance: .; CDR3aa: CSAPGTAGYTF; CDR3nt: TGCAGTGCACCGGGTACGGCGGGCTACACCTTC
j_gene: TRBJ2-3; v_gene: TRBV7-9; d_gene: .; abundance: few; CDR3aa: CASSFRGGQADTQYF; CDR3nt: TGTGCCAGCAGCTTCAGGGGGGGACAGGCAGATACGCAGTATTTT
j_gene: TRBJ1-2; v_gene: TRBV5-1; d_gene: .; abundance: .; CDR3aa: CASSLGSGYGYTF; CDR3nt: TGCGCCAGCAGCTTGGGTTCGGGGTATGGCTACACCTTC
j_gene: TRBJ2-7; v_gene: TRBV6-5; d_gene: .; abundance: .; CDR3aa: CASSAPGKGYEQYF; CDR3nt: TGTGCCAGCAGCGCTCCCGGGAAGGGCTACGAGCAGTACTTC
j_gene: TRBJ2-3; v_gene: TRBV4-2; d_gene: .; abundance: few; CDR3aa: CASSQGGDPTQYF; CDR3nt: TGTGCCAGCAGCCAAGGGGGCGATCCTACGCAGTATTTT
j_gene: TRBJ2-1; v_gene: TRBV2; d_gene: TRBD1; abundance: few; CDR3aa: CASSEGEETGVQFF; CDR3nt: TGTGCCAGCAGTGAAGGGGAAGAGACAGGGGTCCAGTTCTTC
j_gene: TRBJ1-1; v_gene: TRBV29-1; d_gene: TRBD1; abundance: .; CDR3aa: CSVVYYRGTQILAENTEAFF; CDR3nt: TGCAGCGTCGTATATTACAGGGGTACTCAAATACTAGCCGAGAACACTGAAGCTTTCTTT
j_gene: TRBJ1-1; v_gene: TRBV6-6; d_gene: .; abundance: few; CDR3aa: CASSYSEGGEAFF; CDR3nt: TGTGCCAGCAGTTACTCGGAGGGCGGTGAAGCTTTCTTT
j_gene: TRBJ1-2; v_gene: TRBV5-8; d_gene: .; abundance: .; CDR3aa: CASSLAGGPYGYTF; CDR3nt: TGTGCCAGCAGCTTGGCCGGGGGGCCCTATGGCTACACCTTC
j_gene: TRBJ1-2; v_gene: TRBV29-1; d_gene: TRBD1; abundance: .; CDR3aa: CSVGQGGYGYTF; CDR3nt: TGCAGCGTGGGACAGGGAGGCTATGGCTACACCTTC
j_gene: TRBJ2-3; v_gene: TRBV19; d_gene: .; abundance: few; CDR3aa: CASRLQGGADTQYF; CDR3nt: TGTGCCAGTAGGCTACAGGGAGGGGCAGATACGCAGTATTTT
j_gene: TRBJ2-1; v_gene: TRBV18; d_gene: .; abundance: few; CDR3aa: CASLGGRALDEQFF; CDR3nt: TGTGCCAGCTTAGGGGGGAGGGCCCTCGATGAGCAGTTCTTC
j_gene: TRBJ2-5; v_gene: TRBV18; d_gene: .; abundance: .; CDR3aa: CASSPPTGRETQYF; CDR3nt: TGTGCCAGCTCACCGCCGACAGGGAGGGAGACCCAGTACTTC
j_gene: TRBJ2-1; v_gene: TRBV5-4; d_gene: TRBD2; abundance: .; CDR3aa: CASSKLAGGISSYNEQFF; CDR3nt: TGTGCCAGCAGCAAACTAGCGGGGGGTATAAGCTCCTACAATGAGCAGTTCTTC
j_gene: TRBJ2-3; v_gene: TRBV4-1; d_gene: TRBD1; abundance: few; CDR3aa: CASSQFDRGKADTQYF; CDR3nt: TGCGCCAGCAGCCAATTCGACAGGGGCAAGGCAGATACGCAGTATTTT
j_gene: TRBJ2-3; v_gene: TRBV29-1; d_gene: .; abundance: few; CDR3aa: CSVARGNTDTQYF; CDR3nt: TGCAGCGTTGCCCGGGGAAACACAGATACGCAGTATTTT
j_gene: TRBJ2-7; v_gene: TRBV18; d_gene: TRBD1; abundance: few; CDR3aa: CASSPDRAYEQYF; CDR3nt: TGTGCCAGCTCACCAGACAGGGCCTACGAGCAGTACTTC
j_gene: TRBJ2-3; v_gene: TRBV2; d_gene: .; abundance: .; CDR3aa: CASSNRGNTQYF; CDR3nt: TGTGCCAGCAGTAACCGGGGTAATACGCAGTATTTT
j_gene: TRBJ2-5; v_gene: TRBV9; d_gene: .; abundance: .; CDR3aa: CASSVAAGKQETQYF; CDR3nt: TGTGCCAGCAGCGTAGCCGCGGGGAAGCAAGAGACCCAGTACTTC